This TCR beta chain was recovered during a study of spatial heterogeneity in lung cancer. In germline, CDR1 is SQVTM, CDR2 ANQGSEA. V shed 6 bases and J shed 1 base, with 12 bases lying between them. CDR3 size: 13 residues. Individually, TCR cDNA molecules were each labelled with a unique molecular identifier. One entry per CDR3 protein results from TCRdb running MiXCR on the 5' RACE reads. Among tens of thousands of distinct CDR3 sequences listed, 10% to 15% were seen once. Time point here: sample taken at primary tumor resection. No cell sorting; template was whole RNA from tumor, lung tissue or PBMC.

The sequence derives from a male donor with early-stage non-small cell lung cancer. The specimen was PBMCs, collected at surgery. J is TRBJ1-1 and V is TRBV29-1; D not certain. DNA of the CDR3: TGCAGCGTCCCCTACAAAACGAACACTGAAGCTTTCTTT. This sequence encodes CSVPYKTNTEAFF. The full variable domain, its missing parts supplied by reference TRBV29-1 and TRBJ1-1, is SAVISQKPSRDICQRGTSLTIQCQVDSQVTMMFWYRQQPGQSLTLIATANQGSEATYESGFVIDKFPISRPNLTFSTLTVSNMSPEDSSIYLCSVPYKTNTEAFFGQGTRLTVV.